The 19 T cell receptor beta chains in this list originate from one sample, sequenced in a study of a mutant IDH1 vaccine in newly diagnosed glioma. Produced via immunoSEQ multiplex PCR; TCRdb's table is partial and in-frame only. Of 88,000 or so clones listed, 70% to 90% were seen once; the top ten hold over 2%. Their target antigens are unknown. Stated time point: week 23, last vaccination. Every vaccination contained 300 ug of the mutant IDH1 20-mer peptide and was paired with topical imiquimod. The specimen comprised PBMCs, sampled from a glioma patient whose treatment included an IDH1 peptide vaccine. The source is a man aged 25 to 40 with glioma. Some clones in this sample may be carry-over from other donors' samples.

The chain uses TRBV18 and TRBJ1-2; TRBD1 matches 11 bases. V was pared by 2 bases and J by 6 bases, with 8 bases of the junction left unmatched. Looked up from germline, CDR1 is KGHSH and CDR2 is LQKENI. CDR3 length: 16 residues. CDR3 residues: CASSPTGTGGDHGYTF. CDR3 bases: TGTGCCAGCTCACCAACGGGGACAGGGGGGGACCATGGCTACACCTTC. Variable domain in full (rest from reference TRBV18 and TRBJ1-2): NAGVMQNPRHLVRRRGQEARLRCSPMKGHSHVYWYRQLPEEGLKFMVYLQKENIIDESGMPKERFSAEFPKEGPSILRIQQVVRGDSAAYFCASSPTGTGGDHGYTFGSGTRLTVV.

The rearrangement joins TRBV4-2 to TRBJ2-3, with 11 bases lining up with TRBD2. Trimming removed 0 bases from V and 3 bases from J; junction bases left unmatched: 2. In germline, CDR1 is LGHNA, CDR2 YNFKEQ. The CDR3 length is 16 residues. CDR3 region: CASSQELAGVTDTQYF. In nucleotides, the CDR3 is TGTGCCAGCAGCCAAGAACTAGCGGGAGTGACAGATACGCAGTATTTT.

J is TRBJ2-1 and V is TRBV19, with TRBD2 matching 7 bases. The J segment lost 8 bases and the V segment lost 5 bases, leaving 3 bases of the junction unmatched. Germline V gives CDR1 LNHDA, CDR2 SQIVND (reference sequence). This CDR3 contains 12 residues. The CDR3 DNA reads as TGTGCCAGTAGTGCGGGGGACTATGAGCAGTTCTTC. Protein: CASSAGDYEQFF.

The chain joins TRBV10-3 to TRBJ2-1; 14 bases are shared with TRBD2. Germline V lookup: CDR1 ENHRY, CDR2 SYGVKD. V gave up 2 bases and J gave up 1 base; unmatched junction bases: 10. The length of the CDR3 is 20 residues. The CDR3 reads CAISEPPGLAGELSYNEQFF. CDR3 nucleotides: TGTGCCATCAGTGAGCCCCCGGGACTAGCGGGGGAACTTTCCTACAATGAGCAGTTCTTC.

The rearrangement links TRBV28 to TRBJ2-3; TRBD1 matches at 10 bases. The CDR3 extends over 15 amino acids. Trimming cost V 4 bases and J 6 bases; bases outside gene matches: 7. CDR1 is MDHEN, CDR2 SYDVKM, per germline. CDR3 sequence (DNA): TGTGCCAGCAGTTCATCCGGGACAGGGGCCGATACGCAGTATTTT. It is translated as CASSSSGTGADTQYF.

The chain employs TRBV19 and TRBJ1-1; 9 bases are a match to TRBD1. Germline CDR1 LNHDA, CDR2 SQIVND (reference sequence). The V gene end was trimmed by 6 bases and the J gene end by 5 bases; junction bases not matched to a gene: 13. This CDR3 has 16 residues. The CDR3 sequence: CASSDLPQGARTEAFF. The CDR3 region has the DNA TGTGCCAGTAGCGACCTACCACAGGGGGCGAGGACTGAAGCTTTCTTT.

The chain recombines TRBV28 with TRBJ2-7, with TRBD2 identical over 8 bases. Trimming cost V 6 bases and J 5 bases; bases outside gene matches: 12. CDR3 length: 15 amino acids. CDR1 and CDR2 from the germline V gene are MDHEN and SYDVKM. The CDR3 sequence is CASSLPSGRAHEQYF. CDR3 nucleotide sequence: TGTGCCAGCAGCTTACCCAGCGGGAGAGCCCACGAGCAGTACTTC.

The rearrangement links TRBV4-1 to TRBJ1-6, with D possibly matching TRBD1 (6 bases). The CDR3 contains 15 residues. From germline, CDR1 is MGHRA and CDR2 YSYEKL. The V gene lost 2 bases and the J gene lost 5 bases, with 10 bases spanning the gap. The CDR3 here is CASSQLPGDNSPLHF. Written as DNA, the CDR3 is TGCGCCAGCAGCCAACTACCAGGGGATAATTCACCCCTCCACTTT.

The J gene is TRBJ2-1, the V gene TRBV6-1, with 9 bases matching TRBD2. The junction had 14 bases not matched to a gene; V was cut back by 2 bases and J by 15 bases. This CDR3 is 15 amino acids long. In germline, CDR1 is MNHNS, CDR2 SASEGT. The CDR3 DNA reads TGTGCCAGCAGTGAAATCTTCGGGACTAGCCGAGGCGCGTTCTTC. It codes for CASSEIFGTSRGAFF.

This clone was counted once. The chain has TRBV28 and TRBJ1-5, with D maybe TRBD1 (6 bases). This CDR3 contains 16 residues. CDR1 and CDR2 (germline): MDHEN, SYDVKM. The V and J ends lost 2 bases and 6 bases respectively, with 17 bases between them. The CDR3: CASSLNVRGRSQPQHF. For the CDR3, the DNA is TGTGCCAGCAGTTTAAATGTCAGGGGACGTAGTCAGCCCCAGCATTTT.

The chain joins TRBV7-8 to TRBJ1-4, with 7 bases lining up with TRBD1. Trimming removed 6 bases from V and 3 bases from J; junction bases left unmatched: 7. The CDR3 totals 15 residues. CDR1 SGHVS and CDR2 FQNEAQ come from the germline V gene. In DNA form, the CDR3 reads TGTGCCAGCAGACCCGGGACAGTCCCTAATGAAAAACTGTTTTTT. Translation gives CASRPGTVPNEKLFF.

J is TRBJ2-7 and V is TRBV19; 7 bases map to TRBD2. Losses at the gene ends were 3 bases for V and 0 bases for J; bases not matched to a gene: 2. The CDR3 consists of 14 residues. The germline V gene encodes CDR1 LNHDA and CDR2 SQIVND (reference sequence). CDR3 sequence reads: CASSMGGISYEQYF. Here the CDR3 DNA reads TGTGCCAGTAGTATGGGAGGGATCTCCTACGAGCAGTACTTC.

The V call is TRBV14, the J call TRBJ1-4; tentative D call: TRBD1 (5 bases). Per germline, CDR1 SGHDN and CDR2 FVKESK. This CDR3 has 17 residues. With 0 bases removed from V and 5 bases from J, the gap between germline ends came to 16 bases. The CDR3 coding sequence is TGTGCCAGCAGCCAAGAAGTCCCGGGACGGCCAAATGAAAAACTGTTTTTT. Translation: CASSQEVPGRPNEKLFF.

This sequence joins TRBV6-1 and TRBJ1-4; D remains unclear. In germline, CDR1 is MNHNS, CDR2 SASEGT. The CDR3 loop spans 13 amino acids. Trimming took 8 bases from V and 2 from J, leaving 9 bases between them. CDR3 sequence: CASEVETNEKLFF. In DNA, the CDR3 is TGTGCCAGCGAGGTGGAGACTAATGAAAAACTGTTTTTT.

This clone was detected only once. CDR3 sequence reads: CASSIGGVQPQHF. The CDR3 DNA reads TGTGCCAGTAGTATAGGAGGGGTTCAGCCCCAGCATTTT. The chain joins TRBV19 to TRBJ1-5, with D perhaps matching TRBD1 (5 bases). Germline V CDR1 and CDR2: LNHDA, SQIVND (reference sequence). V was cut by 1 base and J by 6 bases, with 7 bases left in between. The CDR3 sequence is 13 residues long.

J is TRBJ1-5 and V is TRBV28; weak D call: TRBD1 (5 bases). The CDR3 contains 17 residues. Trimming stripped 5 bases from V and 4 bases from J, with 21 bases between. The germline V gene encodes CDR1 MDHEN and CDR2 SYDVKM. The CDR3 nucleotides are TGTGCCAGCAGTACCCGCCGGAGCCAGGGTGTTAATCAGCCCCAGCATTTT. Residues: CASSTRRSQGVNQPQHF.

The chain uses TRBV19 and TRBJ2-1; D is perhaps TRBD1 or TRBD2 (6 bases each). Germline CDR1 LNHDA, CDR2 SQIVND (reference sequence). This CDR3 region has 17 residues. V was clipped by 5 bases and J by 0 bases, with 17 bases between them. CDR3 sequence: CASSPVRGLGSYNEQFF. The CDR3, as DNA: TGTGCCAGTAGTCCTGTCCGGGGGCTTGGCTCCTACAATGAGCAGTTCTTC.

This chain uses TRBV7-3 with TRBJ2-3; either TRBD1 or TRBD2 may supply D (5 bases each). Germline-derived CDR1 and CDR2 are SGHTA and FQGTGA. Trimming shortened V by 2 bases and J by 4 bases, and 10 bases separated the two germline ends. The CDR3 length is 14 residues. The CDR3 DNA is TGTGCCAGCAGCTTATCAGGGAGCGCAGATACGCAGTATTTT. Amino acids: CASSLSGSADTQYF.

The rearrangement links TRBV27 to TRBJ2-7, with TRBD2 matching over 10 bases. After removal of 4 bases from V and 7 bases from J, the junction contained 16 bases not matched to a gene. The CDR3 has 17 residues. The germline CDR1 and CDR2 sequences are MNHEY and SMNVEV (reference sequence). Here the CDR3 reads CASSYTTDVAGGQEQYF. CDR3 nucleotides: TGTGCCAGCAGTTATACGACTGATGTAGCGGGAGGACAAGAGCAGTACTTC.